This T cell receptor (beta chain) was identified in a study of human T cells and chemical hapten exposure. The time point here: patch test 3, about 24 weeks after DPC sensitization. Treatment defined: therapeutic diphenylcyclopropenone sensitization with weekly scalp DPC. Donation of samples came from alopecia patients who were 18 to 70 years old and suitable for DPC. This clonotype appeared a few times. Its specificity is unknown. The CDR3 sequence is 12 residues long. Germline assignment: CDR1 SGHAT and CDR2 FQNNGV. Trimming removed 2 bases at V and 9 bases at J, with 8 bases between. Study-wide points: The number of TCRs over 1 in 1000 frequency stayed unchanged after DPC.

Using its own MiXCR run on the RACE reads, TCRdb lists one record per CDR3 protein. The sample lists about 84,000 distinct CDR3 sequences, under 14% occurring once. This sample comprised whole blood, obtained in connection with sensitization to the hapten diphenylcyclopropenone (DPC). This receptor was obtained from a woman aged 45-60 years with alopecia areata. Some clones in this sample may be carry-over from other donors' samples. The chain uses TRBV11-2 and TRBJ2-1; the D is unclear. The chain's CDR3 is CASSLTALEQFF. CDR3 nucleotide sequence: TGTGCCAGCAGCTTAACAGCGCTTGAGCAGTTCTTC. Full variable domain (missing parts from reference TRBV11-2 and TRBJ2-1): EAGVAQSPRYKIIEKRQSVAFWCNPISGHATLYWYQQILGQGPKLLIQFQNNGVVDDSQLPKDRFSAERLKGVDSTLKIQPAKLEDSAVYLCASSLTALEQFFGPGTRLTVL.